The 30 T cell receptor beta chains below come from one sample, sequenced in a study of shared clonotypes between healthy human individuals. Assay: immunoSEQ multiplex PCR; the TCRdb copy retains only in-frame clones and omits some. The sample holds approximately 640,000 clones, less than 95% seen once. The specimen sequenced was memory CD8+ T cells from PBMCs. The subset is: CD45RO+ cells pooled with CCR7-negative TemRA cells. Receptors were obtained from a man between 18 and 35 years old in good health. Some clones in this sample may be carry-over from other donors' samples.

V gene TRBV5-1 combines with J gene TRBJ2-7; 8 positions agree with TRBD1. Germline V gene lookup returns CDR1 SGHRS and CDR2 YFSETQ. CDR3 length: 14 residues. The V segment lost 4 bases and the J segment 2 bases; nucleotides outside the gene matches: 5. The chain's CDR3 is CASSLGTGTYEQYF. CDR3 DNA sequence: TGCGCCAGCAGCCTAGGGACAGGTACCTACGAGCAGTACTTC.

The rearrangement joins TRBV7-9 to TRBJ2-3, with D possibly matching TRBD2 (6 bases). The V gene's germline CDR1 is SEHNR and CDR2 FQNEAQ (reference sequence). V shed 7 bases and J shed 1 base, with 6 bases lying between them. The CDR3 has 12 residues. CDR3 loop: CASTGGTDTQYF. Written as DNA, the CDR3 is TGTGCCAGCACGGGGGGCACAGATACGCAGTATTTT.

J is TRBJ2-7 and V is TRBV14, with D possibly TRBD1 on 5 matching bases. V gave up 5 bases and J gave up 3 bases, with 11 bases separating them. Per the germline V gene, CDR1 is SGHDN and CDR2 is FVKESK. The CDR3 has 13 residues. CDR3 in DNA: TGTGCCAGCAGCTATGGGGCGAACTACGAGCAGTACTTC. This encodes CASSYGANYEQYF.

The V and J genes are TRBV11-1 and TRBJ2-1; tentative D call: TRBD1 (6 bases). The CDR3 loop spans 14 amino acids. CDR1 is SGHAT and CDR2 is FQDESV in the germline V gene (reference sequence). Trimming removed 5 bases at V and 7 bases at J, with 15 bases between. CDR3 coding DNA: TGTGCCAGCAGCCCGGACAGCACAGGGAATGAGCAGTTCTTC. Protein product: CASSPDSTGNEQFF.

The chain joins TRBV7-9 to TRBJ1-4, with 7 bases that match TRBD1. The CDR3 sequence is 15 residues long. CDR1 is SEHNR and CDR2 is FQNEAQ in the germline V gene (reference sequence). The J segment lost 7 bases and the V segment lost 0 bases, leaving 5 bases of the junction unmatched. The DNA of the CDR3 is TGTGCCAGCAGCTTAGCGGAGCCAGGGGGTGAAAAACTGTTTTTT. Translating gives CASSLAEPGGEKLFF.

The CDR3 DNA reads as TGTGCCAGCAGCCAAGATCTACGAGCTTTCTTT. It encodes CASSQDLRAFF. This chain joins TRBV14 and TRBJ1-1; D uncertain. This CDR3 has 11 amino acids. V was clipped by 0 bases and J by 10 bases, with 6 bases between them. The germline CDR1 and CDR2 sequences are SGHDN and FVKESK.

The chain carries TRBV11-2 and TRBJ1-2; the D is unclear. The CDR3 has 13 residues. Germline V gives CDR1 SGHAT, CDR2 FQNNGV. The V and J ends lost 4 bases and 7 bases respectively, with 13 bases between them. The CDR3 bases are TGTGCCAGCAGCTCTCCCATGTTGGGTGGCTACACCTTC. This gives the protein CASSSPMLGGYTF. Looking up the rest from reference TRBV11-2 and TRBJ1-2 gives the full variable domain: EAGVAQSPRYKIIEKRQSVAFWCNPISGHATLYWYQQILGQGPKLLIQFQNNGVVDDSQLPKDRFSAERLKGVDSTLKIQPAKLEDSAVYLCASSSPMLGGYTFGSGTRLTVV.

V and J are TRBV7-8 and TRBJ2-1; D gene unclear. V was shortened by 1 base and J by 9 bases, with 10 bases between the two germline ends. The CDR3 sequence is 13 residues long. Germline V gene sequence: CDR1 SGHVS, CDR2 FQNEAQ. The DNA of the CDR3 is TGTGCCAGCAGCTTAGACCCAACTGGTGAGCAGTTCTTC. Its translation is CASSLDPTGEQFF.

The CDR3 loop reads CASSDGTGDSGLGTQYF. The CDR3, as DNA: TGTGCCAGCAGCGACGGGACAGGGGATTCGGGTTTGGGGACCCAGTACTTC. The chain carries TRBV9 and TRBJ2-5; 10 bases line up with TRBD1. V lost 3 bases and J lost 7; bases outside the gene matches: 15. Germline V gives CDR1 SGDLS, CDR2 YYNGEE. The CDR3 has 17 amino acids. The full variable domain, with the rest looked up from reference TRBV9 and TRBJ2-5, is DSGVTQTPKHLITATGQRVTLRCSPRSGDLSVYWYQQSLDQGLQFLIQYYNGEERAKGNILERFSAQQFPDLHSELNLSSLELGDSALYFCASSDGTGDSGLGTQYFGPGTRLLVL.

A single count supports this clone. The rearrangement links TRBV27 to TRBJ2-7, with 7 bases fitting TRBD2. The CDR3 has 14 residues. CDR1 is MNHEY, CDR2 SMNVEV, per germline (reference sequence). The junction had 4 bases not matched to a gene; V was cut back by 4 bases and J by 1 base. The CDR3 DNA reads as TGTGCCAGCAGTTGGGAGGGCAGGTCCTACGAGCAGTACTTC. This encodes CASSWEGRSYEQYF.

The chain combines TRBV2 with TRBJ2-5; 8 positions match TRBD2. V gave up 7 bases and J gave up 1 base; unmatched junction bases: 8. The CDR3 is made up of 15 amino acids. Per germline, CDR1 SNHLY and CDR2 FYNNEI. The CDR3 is CASIRVAGIQETQYF. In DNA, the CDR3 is TGTGCCAGCATTAGGGTAGCGGGAATCCAAGAGACCCAGTACTTC.

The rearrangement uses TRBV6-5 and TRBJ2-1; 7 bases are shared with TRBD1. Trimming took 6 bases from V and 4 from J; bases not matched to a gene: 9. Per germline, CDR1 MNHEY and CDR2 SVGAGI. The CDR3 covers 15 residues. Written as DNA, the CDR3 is TGTGCCAGCAGGCTGGGTAGGGGACAGTACAATGAGCAGTTCTTC. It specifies CASRLGRGQYNEQFF.

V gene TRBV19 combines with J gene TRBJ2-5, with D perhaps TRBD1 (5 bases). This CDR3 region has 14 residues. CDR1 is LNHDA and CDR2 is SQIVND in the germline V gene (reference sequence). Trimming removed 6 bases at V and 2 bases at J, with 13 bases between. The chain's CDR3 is CASRGLGVQETQYF. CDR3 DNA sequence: TGTGCCAGTAGGGGATTAGGGGTTCAAGAGACCCAGTACTTC.

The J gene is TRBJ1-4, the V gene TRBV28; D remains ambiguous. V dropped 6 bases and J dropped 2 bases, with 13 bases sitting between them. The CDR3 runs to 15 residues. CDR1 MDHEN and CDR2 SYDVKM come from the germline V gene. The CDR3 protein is CASSDLDTTNEKLFF. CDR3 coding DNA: TGTGCCAGCAGCGACCTGGATACCACTAATGAAAAACTGTTTTTT.

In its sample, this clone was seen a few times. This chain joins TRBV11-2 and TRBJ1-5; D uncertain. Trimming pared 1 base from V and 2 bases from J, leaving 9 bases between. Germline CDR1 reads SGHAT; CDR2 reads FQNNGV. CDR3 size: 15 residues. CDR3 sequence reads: CASSLGGIRNQPQHF. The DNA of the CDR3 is TGTGCCAGCAGCTTAGGCGGTATCCGCAATCAGCCCCAGCATTTT. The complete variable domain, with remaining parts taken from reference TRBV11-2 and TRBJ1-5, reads EAGVAQSPRYKIIEKRQSVAFWCNPISGHATLYWYQQILGQGPKLLIQFQNNGVVDDSQLPKDRFSAERLKGVDSTLKIQPAKLEDSAVYLCASSLGGIRNQPQHFGDGTRLSIL.

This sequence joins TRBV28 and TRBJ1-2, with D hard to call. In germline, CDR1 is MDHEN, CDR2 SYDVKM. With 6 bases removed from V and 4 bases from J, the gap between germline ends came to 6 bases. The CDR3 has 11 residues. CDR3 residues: CASSHIYGYTF. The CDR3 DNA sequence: TGTGCCAGCAGCCATATCTATGGCTACACCTTC.

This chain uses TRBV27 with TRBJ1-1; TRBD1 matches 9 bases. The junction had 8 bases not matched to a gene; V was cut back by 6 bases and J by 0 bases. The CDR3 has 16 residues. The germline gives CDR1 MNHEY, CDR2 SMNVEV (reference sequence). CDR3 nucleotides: TGTGCCAGCAGACCAGACAGGGGGGCATTGAACACTGAAGCTTTCTTT. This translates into CASRPDRGALNTEAFF.

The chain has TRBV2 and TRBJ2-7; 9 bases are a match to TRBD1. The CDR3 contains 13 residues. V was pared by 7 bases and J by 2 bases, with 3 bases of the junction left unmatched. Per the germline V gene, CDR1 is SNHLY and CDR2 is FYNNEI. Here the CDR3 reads CASTGQGTYEQYF. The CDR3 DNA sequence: TGTGCCAGCACAGGACAGGGGACCTACGAGCAGTACTTC.

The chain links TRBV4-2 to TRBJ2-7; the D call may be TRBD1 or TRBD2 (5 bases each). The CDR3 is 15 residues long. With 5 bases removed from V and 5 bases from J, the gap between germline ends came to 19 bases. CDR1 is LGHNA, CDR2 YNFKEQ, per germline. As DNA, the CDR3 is TGTGCCAGCAGCTTGGGGGTGCAGGGTCGCCACGAGCAGTACTTC. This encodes CASSLGVQGRHEQYF.

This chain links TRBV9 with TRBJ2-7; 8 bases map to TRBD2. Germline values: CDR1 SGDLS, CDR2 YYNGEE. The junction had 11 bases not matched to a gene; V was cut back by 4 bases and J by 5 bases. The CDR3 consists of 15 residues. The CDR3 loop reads CASSLGTGGAHEQYF. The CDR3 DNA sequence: TGTGCCAGCAGCCTCGGGACGGGAGGGGCACACGAGCAGTACTTC.

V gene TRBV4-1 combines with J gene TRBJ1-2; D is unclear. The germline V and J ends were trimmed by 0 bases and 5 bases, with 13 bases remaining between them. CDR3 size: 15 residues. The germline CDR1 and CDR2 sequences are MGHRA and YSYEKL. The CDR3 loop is CASSQDRRTSYGYTF. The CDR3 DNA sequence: TGCGCCAGCAGCCAAGATCGTAGGACTTCATATGGCTACACCTTC.

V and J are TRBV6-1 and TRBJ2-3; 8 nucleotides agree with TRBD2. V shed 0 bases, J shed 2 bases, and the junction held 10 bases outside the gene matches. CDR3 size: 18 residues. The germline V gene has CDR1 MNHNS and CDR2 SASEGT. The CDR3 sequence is CASSEADLTSVITDTQYF. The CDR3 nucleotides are TGTGCCAGCAGTGAAGCGGATCTGACTAGCGTAATCACAGATACGCAGTATTTT.

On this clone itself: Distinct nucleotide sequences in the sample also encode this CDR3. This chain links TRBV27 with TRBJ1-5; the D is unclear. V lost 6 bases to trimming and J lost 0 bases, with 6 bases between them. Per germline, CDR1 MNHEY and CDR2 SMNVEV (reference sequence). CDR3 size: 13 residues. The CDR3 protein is CASSFYSNQPQHF. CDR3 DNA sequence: TGTGCCAGCAGCTTTTATAGCAATCAGCCCCAGCATTTT.

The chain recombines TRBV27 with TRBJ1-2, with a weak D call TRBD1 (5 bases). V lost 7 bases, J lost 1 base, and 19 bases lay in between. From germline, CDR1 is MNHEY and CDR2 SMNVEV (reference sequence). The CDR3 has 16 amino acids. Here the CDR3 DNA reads TGTGCCAGCAAACCGGGACCCCGATTGGATAACTATGGCTACACCTTC. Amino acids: CASKPGPRLDNYGYTF.

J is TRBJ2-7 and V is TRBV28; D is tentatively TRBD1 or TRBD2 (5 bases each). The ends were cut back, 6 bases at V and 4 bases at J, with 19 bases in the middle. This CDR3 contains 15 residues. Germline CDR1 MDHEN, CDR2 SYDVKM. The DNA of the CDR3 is TGTGCCAGCAGACCGGGAAGGACACCGGCTTACGAGCAGTACTTC. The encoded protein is CASRPGRTPAYEQYF.

CDR3 protein: CASSIDRLSDDLNQPQHF. CDR3 coding DNA: TGTGCCAGTAGTATAGATCGTCTTTCTGACGACTTGAATCAGCCCCAGCATTTT. V gene TRBV19 combines with J gene TRBJ1-5; D is uncertain. CDR1 LNHDA and CDR2 SQIVND come from the germline V gene (reference sequence). This CDR3 spans 18 amino acids. V lost 0 bases, J lost 4 bases, and 19 bases lay in between.

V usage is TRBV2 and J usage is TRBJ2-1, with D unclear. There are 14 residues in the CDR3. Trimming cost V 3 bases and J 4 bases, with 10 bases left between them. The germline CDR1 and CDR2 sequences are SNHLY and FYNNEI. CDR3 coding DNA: TGTGCCAGCAGTGATCCTCGAGTATACAATGAGCAGTTCTTC. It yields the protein CASSDPRVYNEQFF.

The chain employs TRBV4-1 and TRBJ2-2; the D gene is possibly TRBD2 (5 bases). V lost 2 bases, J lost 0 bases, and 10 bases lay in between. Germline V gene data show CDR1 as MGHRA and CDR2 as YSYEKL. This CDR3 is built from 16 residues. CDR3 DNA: TGCGCCAGCAGCCAACCAGCGGTGACGAACACCGGGGAGCTGTTTTTT. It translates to CASSQPAVTNTGELFF.

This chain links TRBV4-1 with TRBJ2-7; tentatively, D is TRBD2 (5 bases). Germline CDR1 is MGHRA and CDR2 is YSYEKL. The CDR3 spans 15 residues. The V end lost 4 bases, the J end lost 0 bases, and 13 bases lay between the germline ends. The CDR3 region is CASSRELEISYEQYF. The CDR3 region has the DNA TGCGCCAGCAGCCGCGAACTAGAAATCTCCTACGAGCAGTACTTC.

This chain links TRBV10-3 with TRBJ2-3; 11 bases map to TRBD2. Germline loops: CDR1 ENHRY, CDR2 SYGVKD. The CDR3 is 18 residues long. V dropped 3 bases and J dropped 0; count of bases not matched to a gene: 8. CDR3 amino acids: CAISDRLAGPSSTDTQYF. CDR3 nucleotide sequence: TGTGCCATCAGTGACCGACTAGCGGGACCCTCCAGCACAGATACGCAGTATTTT.